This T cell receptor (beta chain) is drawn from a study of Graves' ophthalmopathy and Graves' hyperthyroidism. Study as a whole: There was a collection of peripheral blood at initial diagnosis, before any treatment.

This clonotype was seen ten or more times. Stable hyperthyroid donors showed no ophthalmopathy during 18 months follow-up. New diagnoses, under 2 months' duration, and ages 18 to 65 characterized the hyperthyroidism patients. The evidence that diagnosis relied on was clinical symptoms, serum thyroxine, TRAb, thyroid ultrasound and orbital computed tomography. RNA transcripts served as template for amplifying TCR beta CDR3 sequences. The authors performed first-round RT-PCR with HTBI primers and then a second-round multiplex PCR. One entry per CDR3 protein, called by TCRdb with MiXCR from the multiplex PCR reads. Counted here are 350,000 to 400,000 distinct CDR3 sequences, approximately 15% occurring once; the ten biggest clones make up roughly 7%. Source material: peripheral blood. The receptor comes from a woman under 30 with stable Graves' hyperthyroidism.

The CDR3: CASSPTGLKETQYF. The CDR3, as DNA: TGTGCCAGCAGTCCGACAGGTCTCAAAGAGACCCAGTACTTC. This chain uses TRBV6-2 or TRBV6-3 with TRBJ2-5, with D possibly being TRBD1 (6 bases). V was cut by 5 bases and J by 3 bases, with 13 bases left in between. CDR3 length: 14 residues. Germline V gives CDR1 MNHEY, CDR2 SVGEGT.